This T cell receptor beta chain is drawn from a study of beta chain features in type 1 diabetes. The study, taken as a whole, reports: Shortening of TCRB CDR3s, moderate but significant, appeared in all four CD4+ subsets of Type 1 diabetes patients.

The ends lost 0 bases at V and 0 bases at J; junction bases unmatched: 4. The CDR3 is made up of 16 amino acids. Germline CDR1 reads MNHEY; CDR2 reads SMNVEV (reference sequence). Concerning this clone: Antigen unknown.

What was sequenced were expressed TCRB transcripts, since all of the isolated RNA had been reverse transcribed. Measured with immunoSEQ multiplex PCR; TCRdb has only the in-frame clones, and not every one. The sample carries approximately 730,000 clones, roughly 12% recorded once. Input material: naive CD4+ T cells from blood. This rearrangement joins TRBV27 to TRBJ2-7; 8 nucleotides match TRBD1. The sequence derives from a man aged 18 to 29 with type 1 diabetes. The CDR3 sequence is CASSLSGTGLSYEQYF. The DNA of the CDR3 is TGTGCCAGCAGTTTATCCGGGACAGGCCTCTCCTACGAGCAGTACTTC.